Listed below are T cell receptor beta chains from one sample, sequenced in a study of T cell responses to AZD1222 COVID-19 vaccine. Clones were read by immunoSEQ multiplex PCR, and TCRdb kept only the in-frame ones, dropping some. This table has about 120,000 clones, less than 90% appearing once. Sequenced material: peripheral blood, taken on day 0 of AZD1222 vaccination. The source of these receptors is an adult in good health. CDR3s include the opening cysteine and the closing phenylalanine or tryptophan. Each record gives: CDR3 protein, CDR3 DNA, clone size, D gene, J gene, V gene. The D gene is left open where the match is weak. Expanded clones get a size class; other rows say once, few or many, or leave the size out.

CASRQGPHQPQHF | TGTGCCAGCAGGCAGGGGCCCCATCAGCCCCAGCATTTT | NA | NA | TRBJ1-5 | TRBV12-3/TRBV12-4
CASSISGRTGADTQYF | TGTGCCAGCAGCATTAGCGGGAGGACGGGGGCAGATACGCAGTATTTT | NA | TRBD2 | TRBJ2-3 | TRBV5-6
CASSQLTSGHNEQFF | TGCGCCAGCAGCCAACTGACTAGCGGCCACAATGAGCAGTTCTTC | NA | TRBD2 | TRBJ2-1 | TRBV4-1
CASTGPGGSYEQYF | TGTGCCAGCACCGGTCCGGGCGGGTCCTACGAGCAGTACTTC | few | NA | TRBJ2-7 | TRBV25-1
CASSSTGSPDF | TGTGCCAGCAGCTCTACAGGGTCCCCGGATTTT | once | NA | TRBJ2-3 | TRBV7-9
CASSLPNSGRPHNEQFF | TGTGCCAGCAGTTTACCAAATAGCGGGAGGCCCCACAATGAGCAGTTCTTC | NA | TRBD2 | TRBJ2-1 | TRBV28
CASSLGDRGNYGYTF | TGTGCCAGCAGCTTAGGGGACAGGGGCAACTATGGCTACACCTTC | NA | TRBD1 | TRBJ1-2 | TRBV7-9
CASSFGGGPDTQYF | TGCGCCAGCAGCTTTGGCGGGGGCCCAGATACGCAGTATTTT | few | NA | TRBJ2-3 | TRBV5-1
CASSPPAGQLEKLFF | TGTGCCAGCAGCCCCCCTGCGGGACAGTTAGAAAAACTGTTTTTT | NA | TRBD1 | TRBJ1-4 | TRBV28
CASSLGQKNSPLHF | TGTGCCAGCAGCTTAGGGCAGAAGAATTCACCCCTCCACTTT | NA | NA | TRBJ1-6 | TRBV3-1/TRBV3-2
CASSLGERYLGNEQFF | TGTGCCAGCAGCCTCGGGGAGCGCTATCTGGGGAATGAGCAGTTCTTC | NA | NA | TRBJ2-1 | TRBV27
CASSPGQVSEAFF | TGTGCCAGCAGTCCGGGACAGGTCTCCGAAGCTTTCTTT | NA | TRBD1 | TRBJ1-1 | TRBV12-3/TRBV12-4
CASSSRGGLAANEQFF | TGTGCCAGCAGCTCCAGGGGGGGACTAGCCGCCAATGAGCAGTTCTTC | NA | TRBD2 | TRBJ2-1 | TRBV11-3
CASDRLDTEAFF | TGTGCCAGCGACAGGCTCGACACTGAAGCTTTCTTT | NA | NA | TRBJ1-1 | TRBV7-9
CASSLAGTGYQPQHF | TGTGCCAGCAGCTTAGCGGGGACAGGGTATCAGCCCCAGCATTTT | NA | TRBD1 | TRBJ1-5 | TRBV7-8
CASSPGGINEKLFF | TGCGCCAGCAGCCCAGGGGGGATTAATGAAAAACTGTTTTTT | NA | TRBD1 | TRBJ1-4 | TRBV5-1
CSVEDGGAGASSKQYF | TGCAGCGTTGAAGATGGCGGGGCAGGGGCTAGCTCCAAGCAGTACTTC | once | NA | TRBJ2-7 | TRBV29-1
CASSSGTSGYNEQFF | TGTGCCAGCAGCTCCGGGACTAGCGGCTACAATGAGCAGTTCTTC | NA | TRBD2 | TRBJ2-1 | TRBV7-9
CASSLDGASGANVLTF | TGCGCCAGCAGCCTGGACGGAGCCTCTGGGGCCAACGTCCTGACTTTC | NA | NA | TRBJ2-6 | TRBV5-1
CASTAADRFQETQYF | TGTGCCAGCACCGCAGCGGATCGCTTCCAAGAGACCCAGTACTTC | NA | NA | TRBJ2-5 | TRBV28
CATSRDRQTYEQYF | TGTGCCACCAGCAGAGATAGACAGACCTACGAGCAGTATTTC | NA | NA | TRBJ2-7 | TRBV15
CASSETPPYDYTF | TGCGCCAGCAGTGAGACCCCCCCTTATGACTACACCTTC | NA | NA | TRBJ1-2 | TRBV10-2
CASQTGGGYGYTF | TGTGCCAGCCAAACAGGGGGTGGATATGGCTACACCTTC | NA | TRBD1 | TRBJ1-2 | TRBV6-5
CATSGLAGGFAGELFF | TGTGCCACTTCAGGACTAGCGGGAGGGTTTGCCGGGGAGCTGTTTTTT | NA | TRBD2 | TRBJ2-2 | TRBV5-8
CSASGWDEQFF | TGCAGTGCTAGTGGGTGGGATGAGCAGTTCTTC | NA | NA | TRBJ2-1 | TRBV20-1
CASSEGTSGTQETQYF | TGTGCCAGCAGCGAGGGGACTAGCGGTACTCAAGAGACCCAGTACTTC | NA | TRBD2 | TRBJ2-5 | TRBV11-2
CASSPPEGYNEQFF | TGTGCCAGCAGCCCCCCGGAGGGGTACAATGAGCAGTTCTTC | NA | NA | TRBJ2-1 | TRBV3-1/TRBV3-2
CSVGDGHYEQYF | TGCAGCGTTGGTGACGGACATTACGAGCAGTACTTC | NA | NA | TRBJ2-7 | TRBV29-1
CSVGAGWGYTF | TGCAGCGTTGGGGCAGGGTGGGGCTACACCTTC | NA | NA | TRBJ1-2 | TRBV29-1
CASIRGAEAFF | TGTGCCAGCATAAGGGGCGCTGAAGCTTTCTTT | NA | NA | TRBJ1-1 | TRBV2
CASSLRTEAFF | TGTGCCAGCAGCTTGAGGACTGAAGCTTTCTTT | once | NA | TRBJ1-1 | TRBV11-2
CASSVSEGRSRGEKLFF | TGTGCCAGCAGTGTTAGCGAGGGCCGAAGCCGGGGTGAAAAACTGTTTTTT | NA | NA | TRBJ1-4 | TRBV6-1
CAWKIEDTEAFF | TGTGCCTGGAAGATTGAGGACACTGAAGCTTTCTTT | NA | NA | TRBJ1-1 | TRBV30
CASRTGTLFDPQHF | TGTGCCAGCAGGACCGGGACCCTCTTTGACCCCCAGCATTTT | NA | NA | TRBJ1-5 | TRBV28
CASSIAGSRANYGYTF | TGTGCCAGTAGTATCGCAGGGTCAAGAGCTAACTATGGCTACACCTTC | NA | NA | TRBJ1-2 | TRBV19
CASSYLRGEETQYF | TGTGCCAGCAGCTACCTTAGGGGGGAAGAGACCCAGTACTTC | NA | NA | TRBJ2-5 | TRBV28
CASSLAGTHTGELFF | TGTGCCAGCAGCCTCGCCGGGACACACACCGGGGAGCTGTTTTTT | NA | NA | TRBJ2-2 | TRBV7-3
CASSQYGTTPWAFF | TGTGCCAGCAGCCAATACGGCACGACCCCCTGGGCGTTCTTC | once | NA | TRBJ2-1 | TRBV3-1/TRBV3-2
CASSIPQRGLPQHF | TGTGCCAGTAGTATTCCCCAGCGGGGTTTACCCCAGCATTTT | NA | NA | TRBJ1-5 | TRBV19
CASSLVLPRETQYF | TGTGCCAGCAGCTTAGTGCTCCCAAGGGAGACCCAGTACTTC | NA | NA | TRBJ2-5 | TRBV7-9
CASSPSGKGYNEQFF | TGTGCCAGCTCCCCCTCGGGAAAAGGGTACAATGAGCAGTTCTTC | NA | NA | TRBJ2-1 | TRBV18
CASSQGEGPGAKNIQYF | TGCGCCAGCAGCCAAGGGGAAGGTCCGGGGGCCAAAAACATTCAGTACTTC | NA | NA | TRBJ2-4 | TRBV4-1
CASSQGQGYGETQYF | TGCGCCAGCAGCCAAGGGCAGGGATATGGGGAGACCCAGTACTTC | NA | NA | TRBJ2-5 | TRBV4-1
CASSEGAKNIQYF | TGTGCCAGCAGTGAGGGGGCTAAAAACATTCAGTACTTC | NA | TRBD1 | TRBJ2-4 | TRBV28
CAHGAGGWQPQHF | TGTGCCCACGGGGCGGGGGGCTGGCAGCCCCAGCATTTT | NA | NA | TRBJ1-5 | TRBV6-5
CASRSGPGANEQFF | TGTGCCAGCAGATCGGGCCCCGGGGCGAATGAGCAGTTCTTC | NA | NA | TRBJ2-1 | TRBV6-5
CSARRSGAQYF | TGCAGTGCTAGACGGTCGGGGGCTCAGTACTTC | NA | NA | TRBJ2-7 | TRBV20-1
CASSELDWSGGYTF | TGTGCCAGCAGTGAATTGGATTGGTCGGGTGGCTACACCTTC | few | NA | TRBJ1-2 | TRBV6-1
CASSRSGRDLGETQYF | TGTGCCAGCAGCCGTAGCGGGAGGGATTTAGGAGAGACCCAGTACTTC | NA | TRBD2 | TRBJ2-5 | TRBV28
CASSDFGGTAKNYGYTF | TGTGCCAGCAGTGATTTCGGAGGGACAGCCAAGAACTATGGCTACACCTTC | few | TRBD1 | TRBJ1-2 | TRBV6-1
CASSEWASSEQYF | TGTGCCAGCAGTGAATGGGCATCTTCCGAGCAGTACTTC | NA | NA | TRBJ2-7 | TRBV6-1
CASSATSGRADTGELFF | TGTGCCAGCAGCGCGACTAGCGGGAGGGCCGACACCGGGGAGCTGTTTTTT | NA | TRBD2 | TRBJ2-2 | TRBV7-9
CASSQETRLLNEQFF | TGTGCCAGCAGCCAGGAGACTCGACTGCTCAATGAGCAGTTCTTC | NA | NA | TRBJ2-1 | TRBV3-1/TRBV3-2
CASSQERGTGELFF | TGTGCCAGCAGCCAAGAGAGGGGTACCGGGGAGCTGTTTTTT | NA | NA | TRBJ2-2 | TRBV4-2
CASSLRDGTNEKLFF | TGTGCCAGTAGTTTAAGGGACGGAACTAATGAAAAACTGTTTTTT | NA | NA | TRBJ1-4 | TRBV19
CASSLVRSGELFF | TGCGCCAGCAGCTTGGTACGTTCCGGGGAGCTGTTTTTT | NA | NA | TRBJ2-2 | TRBV5-1
CASSLARKYF | TGTGCCAGCAGTTTAGCCCGGAAGTACTTC | NA | NA | TRBJ2-7 | TRBV12-3/TRBV12-4
CASKGSTNEKLFF | TGTGCCAGCAAGGGATCAACTAATGAAAAACTGTTTTTT | NA | NA | TRBJ1-4 | TRBV2
CASSQATGADYEQYF | TGTGCCAGCAGCCAAGCAACAGGGGCGGACTACGAGCAGTACTTC | NA | TRBD1 | TRBJ2-7 | TRBV3-1/TRBV3-2